The source of this T cell receptor beta chain is a study of identical twins. Concerning this clonotype itself: Its cognate antigen is unknown.

The CDR3 is 15 residues long. The ends were cut back, 1 base at V and 5 bases at J, with 14 bases in the middle. Germline assignment: CDR1 SEHNR and CDR2 FQNEAQ (reference sequence). A universal primer site was created by template switching, with the cDNA bearing unique molecular identifiers. TCRdb ran MiXCR on the 5' RACE reads and lists one entry per CDR3 protein. Here the sample spans 540,000 or so distinct CDR3 sequences, approximately 20% being singletons. General study findings and limits: Invariant populations such as MAIT and iNKT cells could partly muddle zero-insertion analyses.

Healthy Caucasians were all of the donors. These data were likewise used in another study, on yellow fever vaccine responses in identical twins.

V and J are TRBV7-9 and TRBJ1-1; D uncertain. The source material was CD4+ T cells sorted from blood. This clonotype originated in a woman under 30 in good health. The CDR3 bases are TGTGCCAGCAGCTTAGGAGGACCCGGGTGGACTGAAGCTTTCTTT. This encodes CASSLGGPGWTEAFF.